This T cell receptor (beta chain) is drawn from a study of blood T cell repertoires in COVID-19. About the research overall: Samples of COVID-19 (acute and convalescent) were obtained from the United States, Italy and Spain. T cells, B-cell-depleted T cells, or PBMCs provided the cDNA or gDNA that served as material.

Of note for this clone: This may be a read error: a much more frequent sequence differs by one nucleotide.

Per the original methods: The assay estimated nucleated cells by amplifying reference gene primers. This table comes from immunoSEQ multiplex PCR, and its TCRdb copy is limited to in-frame clones, with some not included. V, J and clone size derive from that table, while D and trimming were established from the DNA sequence. The table includes 200,000 to 300,000 clones, approximately 87% detected once. V lost 8 bases, J lost 0 bases, and 2 bases lay in between. This CDR3 has 11 amino acids. Sequencing was done on a sample of peripheral blood. The gene calls are TRBV12-3 or TRBV12-4 and TRBJ1-3; D is unresolved. This clonotype was obtained from a human donor in a cohort sampled during active COVID-19. The CDR3 DNA sequence: TGTGCCAGCCACTCTGGAAACACCATATATTTT. Protein product: CASHSGNTIYF.